A selection of T cell receptor beta chains follows, all from one sample in a study of T cell repertoires in cytomegalovirus infection. No antigen has been assigned to these receptors. TCRdb independently ran MiXCR on the reads; one entry per CDR3 protein. The sample shows hundreds of thousands of distinct CDR3 sequences, about 33% of them seen only once. The sample here was cultured CD8+ T cells from PBMCs, taken from culture after CMV antigen stimulation. These receptors were obtained from a human donor in good health (CMV status not recorded). Some clones in this sample may be carry-over from other donors' samples. CDR3s include the opening cysteine and the closing phenylalanine or tryptophan. A D gene is named only where the DNA matches it firmly. Expanded clones are given a class, and other clones once, few, many or no size at all.

D: NA; V: TRBV5-6; J: TRBJ1-5; size: NA; CDR3: CASSWGASWAQHF; DNA: TGTGCCAGCAGCTGGGGGGCCTCTTGGGCCCAGCATTTT
D: NA; V: TRBV7-9; J: TRBJ2-5; size: NA; CDR3: CASSRVLGAQETQYF; DNA: TGTGCCAGCAGCCGCGTTCTAGGAGCACAAGAGACCCAGTACTTC
D: NA; V: TRBV7-6; J: TRBJ1-2; size: NA; CDR3: CVEDPVNGYTF; DNA: TGTGTCGAGGACCCCGTTAATGGCTACACCTTC
D: TRBD2; V: TRBV12-3/TRBV12-4; J: TRBJ2-5; size: NA; CDR3: CASSPTPGLDAWETQYF; DNA: TGTGCCAGCAGCCCAACCCCGGGACTAGATGCCTGGGAGACCCAGTACTTC
D: NA; V: TRBV6-1; J: TRBJ2-5; size: NA; CDR3: CASVAGAETQYF; DNA: TGTGCCTCAGTGGCAGGGGCAGAGACCCAGTACTTC
D: NA; V: TRBV6-1; J: TRBJ1-1; size: few; CDR3: CASSEGRSTEAFF; DNA: TGTGCCAGCAGTGAGGGCAGATCCACTGAAGCTTTCTTT
D: NA; V: TRBV20-1; J: TRBJ2-5; size: NA; CDR3: CSASHSGYYF; DNA: TGCAGTGCTAGTCACAGCGGATACTACTTC
D: NA; V: TRBV29-1; J: TRBJ2-1; size: once; CDR3: CSVEEGGYEQFF; DNA: TGCAGCGTTGAAGAAGGGGGTTATGAGCAGTTCTTC
D: NA; V: TRBV14; J: TRBJ2-2; size: many; CDR3: CASSQAVGPTGELFF; DNA: TGTGCCAGCAGCCAAGCGGTCGGGCCCACCGGGGAGCTGTTTTTT
D: NA; V: TRBV6-6; J: TRBJ1-1; size: few; CDR3: CASSYSGLLNTEAFF; DNA: TGTGCCAGCAGTTACTCGGGATTATTGAACACTGAAGCTTTCTTT
D: TRBD2; V: TRBV4-1; J: TRBJ2-1; size: NA; CDR3: CASSQEASGGRDEQFF; DNA: TGTGCCAGCAGCCAAGAGGCTAGCGGGGGGCGGGATGAGCAGTTCTTC
D: TRBD1; V: TRBV6-2/TRBV6-3; J: TRBJ1-1; size: few; CDR3: CASRTWDRMNTEAFF; DNA: TGTGCCAGCAGAACCTGGGACAGAATGAACACTGAAGCTTTCTTT
D: NA; V: TRBV6-6; J: TRBJ1-1; size: NA; CDR3: CASSYGWRGNTEAFF; DNA: TGTGCCAGCAGTTACGGCTGGAGGGGAAACACTGAAGCTTTCTTT
D: NA; V: TRBV5-4; J: TRBJ1-1; size: few; CDR3: CASSSDTGAHMNTEAFF; DNA: TGTGCCAGCAGCTCCGATACCGGGGCCCACATGAACACTGAAGCTTTCTTT
D: TRBD1; V: TRBV6-2/TRBV6-3; J: TRBJ2-2; size: few; CDR3: CASSTTGVGGGELFF; DNA: TGTGCCAGCAGTACTACAGGGGTTGGAGGCGGGGAGCTGTTTTTT
D: NA; V: TRBV19; J: TRBJ1-5; size: NA; CDR3: CASSIEQGYINQPQHF; DNA: TGTGCCAGTAGTATTGAACAGGGATACATCAATCAGCCCCAGCATTTT
D: NA; V: TRBV7-9; J: TRBJ1-1; size: NA; CDR3: CASSPRTEMGTEAFF; DNA: TGTGCCAGCAGCCCTCGGACAGAGATGGGGACTGAAGCTTTCTTT
D: TRBD1; V: TRBV6-6; J: TRBJ1-1; size: NA; CDR3: CASSYSRPRTGPNTEAFF; DNA: TGTGCCAGCAGTTACTCTCGACCCAGGACAGGGCCGAACACTGAAGCTTTCTTT
D: TRBD1; V: TRBV12-3/TRBV12-4; J: TRBJ1-2; size: many; CDR3: CASSLGTGVGYTF; DNA: TGTGCCAGCAGCTTAGGGACAGGGGTTGGCTACACCTTC
D: TRBD1; V: TRBV6-5; J: TRBJ2-1; size: NA; CDR3: CASSYWTGDNEQFF; DNA: TGTGCCAGCAGTTACTGGACAGGGGACAATGAGCAGTTCTTC
D: TRBD2; V: TRBV4-1; J: TRBJ2-3; size: NA; CDR3: CASSQRAGGATDTQYF; DNA: TGCGCCAGCAGCCAAAGAGCGGGGGGAGCCACAGATACGCAGTATTTT
D: TRBD1; V: TRBV5-4; J: TRBJ1-3; size: NA; CDR3: CASLDRVGNTIYF; DNA: TGTGCCAGCCTCGACAGGGTTGGAAACACCATATATTTT
D: TRBD1; V: TRBV7-2; J: TRBJ1-4; size: many; CDR3: CASSPTGVEDEKLFF; DNA: TGTGCCAGCAGCCCAACAGGGGTGGAGGATGAAAAACTGTTTTTT
D: NA; V: TRBV27; J: TRBJ2-6; size: NA; CDR3: CASSLFPGLAGTNVLTF; DNA: TGTGCCAGCAGTTTATTCCCAGGATTGGCTGGGACCAACGTCCTGACTTTC
D: TRBD1; V: TRBV2; J: TRBJ1-2; size: NA; CDR3: CASSEETGDGYTF; DNA: TGTGCCAGCAGTGAAGAGACAGGGGATGGCTACACCTTC
D: NA; V: TRBV28; J: TRBJ1-5; size: NA; CDR3: CASSPHGWSNQPQHF; DNA: TGTGCCAGCAGTCCCCACGGTTGGAGCAATCAGCCCCAGCATTTT
D: NA; V: TRBV9; J: TRBJ1-1; size: NA; CDR3: CASSVSPWTEGTEAFF; DNA: TGTGCCAGCAGCGTATCACCGTGGACTGAGGGCACTGAAGCTTTCTTT
D: NA; V: TRBV10-2; J: TRBJ2-1; size: once; CDR3: CASAAANEQFF; DNA: TGCGCCAGCGCAGCGGCGAATGAGCAGTTCTTC
D: NA; V: TRBV7-9; J: TRBJ1-2; size: many; CDR3: CASSPSGTYGYTF; DNA: TGTGCCAGCAGCCCGAGCGGGACCTATGGCTACACCTTC
D: NA; V: TRBV12-3/TRBV12-4; J: TRBJ1-4; size: few; CDR3: CASSLFAANEKLFF; DNA: TGTGCCAGCAGTTTATTTGCAGCTAATGAAAAACTGTTTTTT
D: NA; V: TRBV7-8; J: TRBJ1-1; size: NA; CDR3: CASSLAEGATEAFF; DNA: TGTGCCAGCAGCTTAGCAGAGGGAGCCACTGAAGCTTTCTTT
D: NA; V: TRBV19; J: TRBJ1-2; size: NA; CDR3: CASSTRDSYGYTF; DNA: TGTGCCAGTAGTACTCGGGACTCATATGGCTACACCTTC
D: TRBD2; V: TRBV6-6; J: TRBJ2-7; size: NA; CDR3: CASSERGAGYEQYF; DNA: TGTGCCAGCAGCGAGCGGGGGGCGGGCTACGAGCAGTACTTC
D: NA; V: TRBV19; J: TRBJ1-5; size: NA; CDR3: CASTELIRNNQPQHF; DNA: TGTGCCAGTACCGAGTTAATTCGGAACAATCAGCCCCAGCATTTT
D: TRBD1; V: TRBV27; J: TRBJ1-6; size: NA; CDR3: CASSVQGNSPLHF; DNA: TGTGCCAGCAGTGTACAGGGGAATTCACCCCTCCACTTT
D: NA; V: TRBV5-5; J: TRBJ2-2; size: few; CDR3: CASSFSGAMNTGELFF; DNA: TGTGCCAGCAGCTTCTCAGGGGCTATGAACACCGGGGAGCTGTTTTTT
D: TRBD2; V: TRBV11-2; J: TRBJ2-3; size: NA; CDR3: CASRLLSGGADTQYF; DNA: TGTGCCAGCAGGTTGCTCAGCGGGGGGGCAGATACGCAGTATTTT
D: TRBD2; V: TRBV24-1; J: TRBJ2-2; size: NA; CDR3: CATSDHTSGGTGELFF; DNA: TGTGCCACCAGTGATCATACTAGCGGGGGAACCGGGGAGCTGTTTTTT
D: NA; V: TRBV6-1; J: TRBJ2-1; size: few; CDR3: CASSAGTPSSYNEQFF; DNA: TGTGCCAGCAGTGCCGGGACTCCAAGCTCCTACAATGAGCAGTTCTTC
D: TRBD2; V: TRBV2; J: TRBJ2-1; size: few; CDR3: CASSEGGGRYNEQFF; DNA: TGTGCCAGCAGTGAAGGCGGGGGGAGATACAATGAGCAGTTCTTC
D: NA; V: TRBV10-3; J: TRBJ1-2; size: few; CDR3: CAISYDRYGYTF; DNA: TGTGCCATCAGTTATGACCGCTATGGCTACACCTTC
D: TRBD1; V: TRBV20-1; J: TRBJ1-2; size: NA; CDR3: CSARDLEGQYGYTF; DNA: TGCAGTGCTAGAGATCTGGAGGGACAGTATGGCTACACCTTC
D: NA; V: TRBV10-3; J: TRBJ1-2; size: NA; CDR3: CAITISSGEEGSYGYTF; DNA: TGTGCCATCACGATCTCCTCCGGGGAGGAGGGGTCCTATGGCTACACCTTC
D: TRBD1; V: TRBV7-6; J: TRBJ2-1; size: NA; CDR3: CASSIGTGGEEQFF; DNA: TGTGCCAGCAGCATCGGGACAGGGGGCGAGGAGCAGTTCTTC
D: NA; V: TRBV4-1; J: TRBJ2-2; size: NA; CDR3: CASSQGQTGELFF; DNA: TGCGCCAGCAGCCAAGGACAGACCGGGGAGCTGTTTTTT
D: TRBD2; V: TRBV7-2; J: TRBJ2-3; size: NA; CDR3: CVSSPRGVGDTQYF; DNA: TGTGTCAGCAGCCCACGGGGGGTGGGAGATACGCAGTATTTT